The rows below give T cell receptor beta chains drawn from one sample of a study of blood T cell repertoires in COVID-19. Clones were sequenced by immunoSEQ multiplex PCR, and TCRdb holds only the in-frame ones, with some missing. The table lists 230,000 or so clones, about 88% of them singletons. Sequencing was done on a sample of PBMCs or T cells enriched from blood (not recorded which). These receptors all come from a woman aged 25 to 45 who had recovered from COVID-19. Each CDR3 is given without its conserved first and last residue.

v_call cdr3_length cdr3_aa
TRBV28 13 ASSQITRGTDTQY
TRBV7-3 13 ASSPRTGSSYEQY
TRBV4-1 14 ASSQEAAPTAYEQY
TRBV12-5 11 ASALAEVRPQH
TRBV7-3 13 ASSPRQGARNEQF
TRBV2 11 ASKRRVVNEQY
TRBV18 12 ASSPLQGTGELF
TRBV27 14 ASREILGLSTDTQY
TRBV5-6 11 ASSILNTGELF
TRBV18 12 ASSPPGGVGEQF
TRBV6-5 11 ASSYSEDQPQH
TRBV5-6 13 ASKFEAVGDYGYT
TRBV19 13 ASSPAGQGFPEQY
TRBV7-8 13 ASSRVAGTQETQY
TRBV12-3/TRBV12-4 11 ASSFNSGYGYT
TRBV6-4 11 ASLGGDSYEQY
TRBV7-9 12 ASSLEVRLAGYT
TRBV7-3 13 ASRFTRGENEKLF
TRBV6-2/TRBV6-3 12 ASSPSGIVSPLH
TRBV28 13 ASSLTSGGANEQF
TRBV5-6 11 ASSSGGAGGYT
TRBV2 10 ASRQQFYEQY
TRBV5-6 13 ASSLGQGLNQPQH
TRBV7-2 12 ASSLNTVHYGYT
TRBV6-2/TRBV6-3 13 ASSKDRGYSYEQY
TRBV3-1/TRBV3-2 13 ASSSGRSSYNEQF
TRBV5-1 13 ASSLVSQITDTQY
TRBV7-8 12 ASRRTGGLAEQY
TRBV5-4 12 ASSLESQDTEAF
TRBV5-1 13 ASSLAVGGGEKLF
TRBV4-2 14 ASSQHRVSSYNEQF
TRBV7-2 13 ASSAPGANNEKLF
TRBV15 14 ATSRGADPSTDTQY
TRBV6-1 12 ASSEAEQELPLH
TRBV7-6 12 ASSLDRGPYEQY
TRBV15 13 ATSTTSGGADTQY
TRBV6-6 9 ASSYEAEQY
TRBV7-3 10 ASSTGQGEAF
TRBV29-1 11 SVDGPTDYGYT
TRBV4-3 15 ASSQDPAGGSTDTQY
TRBV3-1/TRBV3-2 15 ASSDRGTSANTGELF
TRBV7-3 12 ASSRQGSGNTIY
TRBV19 16 ASRPTSGGRMNTGELF
TRBV4-2 12 ASSQGSGDRGYT
TRBV4-3 12 ASRRSGGNNEQF
TRBV11-2 12 ASSLQGGNTEAF
TRBV6-5 14 ASSYSGRGSGTEAF
TRBV28 12 ASSLDRYNSPLH
TRBV11-2 12 ASTWSRSSYEQY
TRBV29-1 10 SVEIRGTEAF
TRBV6-5 9 ASRLRSEQY
TRBV7-9 14 ASSRGLAENTGELF
TRBV7-9 13 ASEGSGTANYGYT
TRBV6-4 11 ASSRTSWTEAF
TRBV23-1 13 ASSLRAVEGDTQY